This TCR beta chain was captured by sequencing in a study of identical twins. About this clonotype: What it binds is not known.

General study results and limits: Weaker excess twin sharing was observed in beta out-of-frame sequences.

TCRdb reprocessed the 5' RACE reads with MiXCR, giving one entry per CDR3 protein. The table records 650,000 to 800,000 distinct CDR3 sequences, 8.6% of them present only once. Looked up from germline, CDR1 is SGDLS and CDR2 is YYNGEE. Trimming cost V 0 bases and J 12 bases, with 7 bases left between them. The CDR3 has 11 amino acids. In addition, the sample was reused for a study of yellow fever vaccine responses in identical twins.

Sequenced sample: PBMCs. The rearrangement joins TRBV9 to TRBJ2-1, with D tentatively TRBD1 (5 bases). The receptor's source is a woman under 30 in good health. As DNA, the CDR3 is TGTGCCAGCAGCGTAGGACAGATGCAGTTCTTC. This translates into CASSVGQMQFF.